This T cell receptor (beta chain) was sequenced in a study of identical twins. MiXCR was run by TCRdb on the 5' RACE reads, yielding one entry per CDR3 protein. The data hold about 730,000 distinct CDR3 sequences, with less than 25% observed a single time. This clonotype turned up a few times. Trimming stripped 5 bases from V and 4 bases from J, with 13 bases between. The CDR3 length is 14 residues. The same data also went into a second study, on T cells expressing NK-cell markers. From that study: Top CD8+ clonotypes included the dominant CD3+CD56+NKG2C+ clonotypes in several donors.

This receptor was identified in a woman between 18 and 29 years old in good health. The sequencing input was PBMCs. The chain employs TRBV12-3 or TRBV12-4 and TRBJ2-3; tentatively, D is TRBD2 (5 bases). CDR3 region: CASSARTVPDTQYF. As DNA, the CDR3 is TGTGCCAGCAGTGCCAGGACTGTGCCAGATACGCAGTATTTT.